The T cell receptor beta chain described here comes from a study of T-cell memory formation after mild COVID-19. Study at large: Largely, TCR clusters stayed within a single donor.

Barcoded TCR alpha and TCR beta cDNA libraries with UMIs came from 5'RACE using constant-segment primers. TCRdb recomputed calls from the 5' RACE reads with MiXCR, one row per CDR3 protein. The sample consists of more than 200,000 distinct CDR3 sequences, about 15% of them appearing once. In regard to this clonotype: What it recognizes is unknown.

Study-wide points: Of the contracting clones, CD4+ ones lay mainly in CM and EM, and CD8+ ones in EMRA. That cross-reactive memory joined was suggested by some responding clones appearing in pre-infection memory.

Trimming removed 6 bases from V and 3 bases from J, with 14 bases in between. CDR1 and CDR2 (germline): SQVTM, ANQGSEA. This CDR3 has 13 residues. This TCR was recovered from a young man who had mild COVID-19 (a few samples of this study predate the infection). Cell type and time point are not known. The sequencing input was PBMCs or a T cell subset sorted from them (not recorded which). V and J are TRBV29-1 and TRBJ1-2, with D possibly being TRBD1 (5 bases). DNA of the CDR3: TGCAGCGTCGCGGTGGGGCGGGACTATGGCTACACCTTC. Its translation: CSVAVGRDYGYTF.